This T cell receptor beta chain originates from a study of blood T cell repertoires in COVID-19. Overall study context: T cells, B-cell-depleted T cells, or PBMCs provided the cDNA or gDNA that served as material.

Repertoires were generated with immunoSEQ multiplex PCR, while TCRdb's copy carries only in-frame clones and drops some. Of some 670,000 clones listed, approximately 90% are singletons. Germline V gene data show CDR1 as SGHKS and CDR2 as YYEKEE (reference sequence). V trimming: 4 bases; J trimming: 1 base; junction bases outside the gene matches: 10. The CDR3 extends over 17 amino acids. This sequence was found in a woman aged 18-29 years with acute or convalescent COVID-19. The sample taken for sequencing was peripheral blood. V is TRBV5-5 and J is TRBJ2-3; 9 bases align to TRBD1. CDR3 nucleotides: TGTGCCAGCAGCCCTTCGGACAGGGGTGTAGGCACAGATACGCAGTATTTT. Translated, it gives CASSPSDRGVGTDTQYF.